Described below is a single T cell receptor (beta chain) sequence and its context. In germline, CDR1 is KGHSH, CDR2 LQKENI. This CDR3 is 15 amino acids long. V shed 6 bases and J 4 bases; nucleotides not matched to a gene: 7. This entry belongs to a study of shared clonotypes between healthy human individuals. None of the donors, who were healthy HIV-negative adults, had recently had acute infections or vaccinations. Assay used: immunoSEQ multiplex PCR; TCRdb lists only in-frame clones, some missing. Among 150,000 to 200,000 clones listed, around 63% were seen once. This receptor was identified in a man in his thirties or forties in good health. The sequenced sample consisted of memory CD4+ T cells sorted from blood. Subset indicated: CD45RA-negative fraction. The chain links TRBV18 to TRBJ1-4; 8 bases align to TRBD1. The CDR3 sequence: CASSRATGDNEKLFF. The CDR3, as DNA: TGTGCCAGCTCGCGAGCGACAGGGGATAATGAAAAACTGTTTTTT.